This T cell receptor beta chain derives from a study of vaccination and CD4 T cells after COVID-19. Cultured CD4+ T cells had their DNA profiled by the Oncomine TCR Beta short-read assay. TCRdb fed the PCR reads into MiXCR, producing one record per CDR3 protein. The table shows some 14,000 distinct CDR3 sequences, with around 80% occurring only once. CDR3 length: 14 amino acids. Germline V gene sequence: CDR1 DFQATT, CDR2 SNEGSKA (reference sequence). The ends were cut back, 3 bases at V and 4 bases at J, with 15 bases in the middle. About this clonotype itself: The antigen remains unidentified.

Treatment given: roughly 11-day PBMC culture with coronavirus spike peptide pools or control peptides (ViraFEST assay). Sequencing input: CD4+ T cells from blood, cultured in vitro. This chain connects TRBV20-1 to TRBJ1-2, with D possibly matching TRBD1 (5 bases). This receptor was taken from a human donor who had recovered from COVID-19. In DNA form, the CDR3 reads TGCAGTGCTAGTACCCGTCAGGGTGGCTATGGCTACACCTTC. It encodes CSASTRQGGYGYTF.